Sequencing of this TCR beta chain was carried out in a study of patients and donors after allogeneic stem cell transplantation. TCRdb reprocessed the RT-PCR reads via MiXCR and lists one record per CDR3 protein. The data show about a million distinct CDR3 sequences, roughly 18% seen once. This sequence was found in a human donor who was either an allogeneic HSCT recipient or a stem cell or donor lymphocyte infusion donor (not recorded which). It is not recorded whose cells these are; they may come from a transplant donor. Sequences were obtained from blood, either unsorted or a sorted T cell fraction (not recorded which).

CDR3 in DNA: TGCACCAGCAGGGGACGGGAAGGCAGGTACGAGCAGTACTTC. It codes for CTSRGREGRYEQYF. The J gene is TRBJ2-7, the V gene TRBV1; no check of the table's D call, TRBD2, against the DNA was made. TRBV1 constitutes a pseudogene. This CDR3 spans 14 amino acids.